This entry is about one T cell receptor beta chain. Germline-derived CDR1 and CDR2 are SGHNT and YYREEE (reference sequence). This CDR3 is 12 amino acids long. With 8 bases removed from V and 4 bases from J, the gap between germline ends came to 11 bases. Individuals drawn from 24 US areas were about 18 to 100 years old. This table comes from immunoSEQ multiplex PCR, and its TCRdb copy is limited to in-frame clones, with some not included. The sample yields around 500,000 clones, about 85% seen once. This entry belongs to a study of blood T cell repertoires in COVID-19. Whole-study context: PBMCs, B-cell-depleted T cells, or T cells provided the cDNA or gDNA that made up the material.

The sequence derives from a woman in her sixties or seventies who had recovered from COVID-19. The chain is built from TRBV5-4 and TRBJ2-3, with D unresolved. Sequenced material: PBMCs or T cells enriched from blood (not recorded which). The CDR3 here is CASTSGSDTQYF. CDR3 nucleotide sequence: TGTGCCAGTACCTCCGGGTCAGATACGCAGTATTTT.